Shown below are 5 T cell receptor beta chains from a single sample sequenced in a study of tumor-infiltrating lymphocytes in primary liver carcinoma. Priming with a constant-region primer yielded TCR beta cDNA from about 510 ng total RNA. The TCR beta library was amplified through three nested multiplex PCR rounds in a modified ARM-PCR procedure. The two initial PCR rounds, about 9 cycles each, used TRBV1-TRBV30 forward and C-beta reverse primers. TCRdb called the multiplex PCR reads again in MiXCR, with one record for every CDR3 protein. This table holds around 170,000 distinct CDR3 sequences, over 45% found once. Unsorted whole blood supplied the blood RNA, and germline DNA was isolated too. The specimen was peripheral blood. These receptors originate from a man aged 35-49 years with primary liver carcinoma and hepatitis B virus infection.

This clonotype came up a few times. Sequence at one end of the junction differs from germline and may be a read error. This rearrangement joins TRBV6-5 to TRBJ1-4, with unresolved D. The CDR3 covers 15 residues. From germline, CDR1 is MNHEY and CDR2 SVGAGI. The CDR3 DNA is TGTGCCAGCAGTTACTCGGCAGCAAGAAATGAACAACTGTTTTTT. Amino acid sequence: CASSYSAARNEQLFF.

The V gene is TRBV6-5, the J gene TRBJ2-1; perhaps TRBD1 as D (6 bases). The CDR3 contains 15 residues. Trimming left V 2 bases short and J 8 bases short, with 16 bases between. CDR1 and CDR2 (germline): MNHEY, SVGAGI. Written as DNA, the CDR3 is TGTGCCAGCAGTTACGGGTCGGGAAGGGGGTATGAGCAGTTCTTC. Translation gives CASSYGSGRGYEQFF.

This clonotype was counted a few times. J is TRBJ1-1 and V is TRBV10-3, with TRBD1 matching over 8 bases. After removal of 3 bases from V and 8 bases from J, the junction contained 5 bases not matched to a gene. The CDR3 length is 13 residues. CDR1 is ENHRY, CDR2 SYGVKD, per germline. This CDR3 reads CAISEHRDREAFF. The DNA of the CDR3 is TGTGCCATCAGTGAACACCGGGACAGGGAAGCTTTCTTT.

Comments on this clonotype: One junction end disagrees with the germline gene, perhaps due to a read error. The chain combines TRBV6-1 with TRBJ2-3; 10 nucleotides match TRBD1. The CDR3 consists of 14 residues. Germline CDR1 and CDR2: MNHNS and SASEGT. This CDR3 reads CAGRQGAFTDTQYF. Written as DNA, the CDR3 is TGTGCCGGCAGACAGGGGGCCTTCACAGATACGCAGTATTTT.

This clonotype was counted once. The V call is TRBV6-1, the J call TRBJ2-3; TRBD2 is a possible D gene (5 bases). The germline gives CDR1 MNHNS, CDR2 SASEGT. This CDR3 comprises 14 residues. Between the trimmed V and J ends, which lost 7 bases and 1 base, there was a span of 12 bases. For the CDR3, the DNA is TGTGCCAGCAAGGCTAGCATCGGCACAGATACGCAGTATTTT. Its translation: CASKASIGTDTQYF.